A single T cell receptor (beta chain) is shown here with its context. Antigen specificity is unknown. Sorting isolated naive CD4 T cells lacking CD45RO and expressing CD62L. The CDR3 is 15 amino acids. Per germline, CDR1 MGHRA and CDR2 YSYEKL. The ends lost 4 bases at V and 5 bases at J; junction bases unmatched: 4. The source of the sample is a study of human versus mouse CDR3 diversity and MHC coevolution. Whole-study findings and limits: Human T cells were selected on several MHC II alleles. The lowest clonal inequality scores came from most of the three human donors. On average, humans showed more CDR3 deletions and insertions than mice.

Clones were sequenced by immunoSEQ multiplex PCR, and TCRdb holds only the in-frame ones, with some missing. The profile shows 75,000 to 90,000 clones, just over 90% of them singletons. The sequenced sample consisted of naive CD4+ T cells from blood. The subset denotes: CD45RO-negative CD62L-positive naive CD4 T cells. The rearrangement joins TRBV4-1 to TRBJ2-2; TRBD1 matches 10 bases. This sequence was found in a person between 25 and 75 years old in good health. CDR3 amino acids: CASSRTGGGTGELFF. CDR3 DNA sequence: TGCGCCAGCAGCCGGACAGGGGGAGGGACCGGGGAGCTGTTTTTT.